This record looks at one T cell receptor beta chain sequence and its context. Its antigen is currently unknown. MiXCR, run by TCRdb on the 5' RACE reads, gives a single entry per CDR3 protein. The sample lists about 470,000 distinct CDR3 sequences, 20% to 30% occurring once. The sample is drawn from a study of identical twins. General observations from the study: Zero-insertion analyses might be partly confounded by invariant T cells like MAIT and iNKT. Out-of-frame beta sequences exhibited a weaker degree of excess twin sharing. Rather than following the same donors, the conclusions depended on cross-sectional statistical analysis.

The same sample was also studied in work on T cells expressing NK-cell markers. Per that study: Certain NKG2C+ T cell clones were expanded, and their HCMV specificity remained unclear.

Specimen: CD4+ T cells sorted from blood. The clonotype originates from a woman between 18 and 30 years old in good health.

The CDR3 protein is CASGVGNEQFF. The CDR3 region has the DNA TGTGCCAGCGGGGTAGGAAATGAGCAGTTCTTC. This chain connects TRBV11-2 to TRBJ2-1; D not certain. Germline assignment: CDR1 SGHAT and CDR2 FQNNGV. The CDR3 runs to 11 residues. The V end was cut by 8 bases, the J end by 7 bases, with 9 bases between.